Sequencing of this T cell receptor (beta chain) was carried out in a study of T-cell memory formation after mild COVID-19. Background on the study: Clusters of TCRs were largely donor specific.

Using its own MiXCR run on the 5' RACE reads, TCRdb lists one record per CDR3 protein. The sample has about 57,000 distinct CDR3 sequences; roughly an eighth are singletons. CDR3 length equals 15 residues. Germline-derived CDR1 and CDR2 are LGHNA and YSLEER. Trimming cost V 4 bases and J 5 bases; bases outside gene matches: 8. The table lists this clonotype with many counts. This sequence was found in a man in his late teens or twenties who had mild COVID-19 (a few samples of this study predate the infection). Cell type and time point are not known. The sample was PBMCs or a T cell subset sorted from them (not recorded which). J is TRBJ1-5 and V is TRBV4-3, with TRBD1 matching 7 bases. CDR3 loop: CASSPTGDSYQPQHF. CDR3 nucleotides: TGCGCCAGCAGCCCAACAGGGGACAGTTATCAGCCCCAGCATTTT.